This TCR beta chain derives from a study of CD8+ T cells in alopecia areata. About the research overall: Affected scalp percentage gauged treated patients' severity. Study findings and constraints: Many expanded lesional clones persisted during tofacitinib (in both scalp and blood).

Treatment of the sample: oral pan-JAK inhibitor, 5-10 mg twice daily. Peripheral blood, together with lesional scalp punch biopsies, was collected from alopecia areata patients. Trimming took off 4 bases at V and 2 bases at J, with 17 bases between the two ends. Per the germline V gene, CDR1 is SGHRS and CDR2 is YFSETQ. There are 16 residues in the CDR3. Extracted RNA was reverse transcribed, and the resulting cDNA served as sequencing template. Data came from immunoSEQ multiplex PCR; TCRdb stores just in-frame clones and leaves some out. The sample consists of 180,000 or so clones, about three fifths of them appearing once. As regards this clone: Its cognate antigen is unknown.

The chain has TRBV5-1 and TRBJ2-3, with D hard to call. This clonotype was sampled from a human donor with alopecia areata. Sequences were derived from CD4+ T cells sorted from blood, sampled at week 24, from a patient treated with tofacitinib. For the CDR3, the DNA is TGCGCCAGCAGCGCGATCGGGTTTTCTCCCACAGATACGCAGTATTTT. Residues: CASSAIGFSPTDTQYF.